This passage covers 8 T cell receptor beta chains from one sample sequenced in a study of prognosis after radiotherapy for stage I lung cancer. Starting from genomic DNA, TCR beta CDR3 was amplified through two-round multiplex PCR. Amplification during the initial PCR round employed primers specific to each TRBV and TRBJ gene. TCRdb used MiXCR to reprocess the multiplex PCR reads, holding one entry per CDR3 protein. The data show under 20,000 distinct CDR3 sequences, with roughly 46% seen just once and approximately 39% held by the top ten. Sample: PBMCs, taken before or after stereotactic body radiation therapy (not recorded which). All receptors come from a donor aged 50 or older with non-small cell lung cancer.

This clonotype was observed at least ten times. The chain couples TRBV12-3 or TRBV12-4 to TRBJ1-1; D gene unclear. Deletions cut 3 bases from V and 1 base from J, with 9 bases between. The CDR3 length is 14 residues. As DNA, the CDR3 is TGTGCCAGCAGTTTGGCGTCGGCGAACACTGAAGCTTTCTTT. Its protein product is CASSLASANTEAFF.

The chain has TRBV5-1 and TRBJ2-7; D may match TRBD1 or TRBD2 (5 bases each). This CDR3 has 14 residues. Germline values: CDR1 SGHRS, CDR2 YFSETQ. V was cut by 5 bases and J by 7 bases, with 19 bases left in between. The CDR3 is CASRLIGTALEQYF. DNA for the CDR3: TGCGCCAGCAGACTTATCGGGACCGCTCTGGAGCAGTACTTC.

This chain uses TRBV20-1 with TRBJ2-7; possibly TRBD2 for D (6 bases). Germline V gene lookup returns CDR1 DFQATT and CDR2 SNEGSKA (reference sequence). V dropped 2 bases and J dropped 4 bases, with 15 bases sitting between them. This CDR3 contains 14 residues. CDR3 region: CSARTRDFRYEQYF. CDR3 nucleotide sequence: TGCAGTGCTAGAACGAGGGACTTCCGATACGAGCAGTACTTC.

This clonotype is medium-sized (0.01 to 0.1%) within its sample. J is TRBJ2-3 and V is TRBV20-1; 7 nucleotides align to TRBD2. This CDR3 comprises 12 residues. Germline V gene sequence: CDR1 DFQATT, CDR2 SNEGSKA (reference sequence). The CDR3 DNA is TGCAGCGGGCGGGGGAACACAGATACGCAGTATTTT. Residues: CSGRGNTDTQYF.

This clonotype was seen repeatedly, ten times or more. This sequence joins TRBV7-8 and TRBJ2-7; no definite D call. The CDR3 has 12 amino acids. Germline CDR1 and CDR2: SGHVS and FQNEAQ. V lost 0 bases and J lost 7, with 7 bases in between. Here the CDR3 DNA reads TGTGCCAGCAGCTTAGCGTCAGGAGAGCAGTACTTC. Amino acids: CASSLASGEQYF.

This rearrangement joins TRBV19 to TRBJ2-1; D might be TRBD2 (5 bases). This CDR3 comprises 14 residues. V lost 7 bases, J lost 1 base, and 11 bases lay in between. Germline CDR1 and CDR2: LNHDA and SQIVND (reference sequence). The CDR3 reads CASTGLGSYNEQFF. As DNA, the CDR3 is TGTGCCAGTACGGGATTGGGTTCCTACAATGAGCAGTTCTTC.

This sequence joins TRBV2 and TRBJ1-2, with unresolved D. The CDR3 extends over 14 amino acids. CDR1 is SNHLY, CDR2 FYNNEI, per germline. V lost 3 bases to trimming and J lost 2 bases, with 10 bases between them. The CDR3 spells CASSDCRWNYGYTF. In nucleotides, the CDR3 is TGTGCCAGCAGTGACTGCAGGTGGAACTATGGCTACACCTTC.

The chain links TRBV12-3 or TRBV12-4 to TRBJ1-3; D is ambiguous. The V end was cut by 2 bases, the J end by 7 bases, with 12 bases between. The CDR3 has 14 residues. CDR3 loop: CASSLKLSRNTIYF. In DNA, the CDR3 is TGTGCCAGCAGTTTAAAGCTGAGTAGGAACACCATATATTTT.